Listed below are T cell receptor beta chains from one sample, sequenced in a study of cytomegalovirus exposure and HLA in healthy donors. Clones were sequenced by immunoSEQ multiplex PCR, and TCRdb holds only the in-frame ones, with some missing. Among 200,000 or so clones, roughly 79% were seen once, and the ten largest hold around 1.8%. Input material: PBMCs. These receptors came from a man between 18 and 29 years old in good health and CMV-seronegative. Each CDR3 is given with its conserved first and last residue. The D gene is left open where the match is weak. The size entry is marked missing in some rows and otherwise reads once, few, many or a size class.

DNA: TGTGCCAGCATCCGACTAGCAGGTGATACGCAGTATTTT
CDR3: CASIRLAGDTQYF
V: TRBV2
size: few
J: TRBJ2-3
D: TRBD2

DNA: TGTGCCAGTAGTATAAGCCAAAACCCCTTGAACACTGAAGCTTTCTTT
CDR3: CASSISQNPLNTEAFF
V: TRBV19
size: .
J: TRBJ1-1
D: .

DNA: TGCGCCAGCAGCCAAGATTTACGGGAGAGCTCCTACGAGCAGTACTTC
CDR3: CASSQDLRESSYEQYF
V: TRBV4-1
size: .
J: TRBJ2-7
D: .

DNA: TGCGCCAGCAGCTTGGAGGCAGGGGTAGGGAACACTGAAGCTTTCTTT
CDR3: CASSLEAGVGNTEAFF
V: TRBV5-1
size: .
J: TRBJ1-1
D: .

DNA: TGTGCCAGCAGCCCAACTAGCGGCTCCTACAATGAGCAGTTCTTC
CDR3: CASSPTSGSYNEQFF
V: TRBV5-6
size: .
J: TRBJ2-1
D: TRBD2

DNA: TGTGCCAGTAGCCATAATGAAAAACTGTTTTTT
CDR3: CASSHNEKLFF
V: TRBV19
size: .
J: TRBJ1-4
D: .

DNA: TGCGCCAGCAGCCAAGATGGGGGGACTGGGGCCAACGTCCTGACTTTC
CDR3: CASSQDGGTGANVLTF
V: TRBV4-1
size: .
J: TRBJ2-6
D: .

DNA: TGTGCCAGCTCACCAGGGGGGGCCCTAACCTACGAGCAGTACTTC
CDR3: CASSPGGALTYEQYF
V: TRBV18
size: .
J: TRBJ2-7
D: .

DNA: TGTGCCAGCAGTCGGGACAGAAGTCTACAAAACACCATATATTTT
CDR3: CASSRDRSLQNTIYF
V: TRBV28
size: .
J: TRBJ1-3
D: TRBD1

DNA: TGTGCCACCAGCAGAGGGGTTAGCGGGCCTAGCACAGATACGCAGTATTTT
CDR3: CATSRGVSGPSTDTQYF
V: TRBV15
size: .
J: TRBJ2-3
D: TRBD2

DNA: TGTGCCTGGAGTCGTCCGGGACAGGGGGTATCTGGCTACACCTTC
CDR3: CAWSRPGQGVSGYTF
V: TRBV30
size: .
J: TRBJ1-2
D: TRBD1

DNA: TGTGCCACCAGCAGAGCGGGGACTCATATCCAGATAGGGTTTACGCAGTATTTT
CDR3: CATSRAGTHIQIGFTQYF
V: TRBV15
size: .
J: TRBJ2-3
D: .

DNA: TGTGCCAGCTCACCAGACAGTCACCAAGAGACCCAGTACTTC
CDR3: CASSPDSHQETQYF
V: TRBV18
size: .
J: TRBJ2-5
D: .

DNA: TGTGCCAGCAGCCCTCAGGGCGGGGGACTGAACACCGGGGAGCTGTTTTTT
CDR3: CASSPQGGGLNTGELFF
V: TRBV7-3
size: .
J: TRBJ2-2
D: TRBD2

DNA: TGCGCCAGCAGCTCCGACAGGGGGGATGGCTACACCTTC
CDR3: CASSSDRGDGYTF
V: TRBV5-1
size: .
J: TRBJ1-2
D: TRBD1

DNA: TGTGCCAGCAGTTACAGGGGGGGGTTGTACTTC
CDR3: CASSYRGGLYF
V: TRBV27
size: .
J: TRBJ2-7
D: .

DNA: TGCGCCAGCAGCTTTCCTCCGGGACAGGGGGGGGAGACCCAGTACTTC
CDR3: CASSFPPGQGGETQYF
V: TRBV5-1
size: few
J: TRBJ2-5
D: TRBD1

DNA: TGTGCCAGCAGCTTACAAGGGGCGAACACCGGGGAGCTGTTTTTT
CDR3: CASSLQGANTGELFF
V: TRBV7-3
size: .
J: TRBJ2-2
D: .

DNA: TGTGCCAGCAGGAAAAATTGGGGGGATCTGATTAGCAATCAGCCCCAGCATTTT
CDR3: CASRKNWGDLISNQPQHF
V: TRBV2
size: few
J: TRBJ1-5
D: .

DNA: TGTGCCTGGAGTGTAGCCGGGAGGGTTGACAATGAGCAGTTCTTC
CDR3: CAWSVAGRVDNEQFF
V: TRBV30
size: .
J: TRBJ2-1
D: TRBD2

DNA: TGTGCCAGCTCCTCCGGCTATGGCTACACCTTC
CDR3: CASSSGYGYTF
V: TRBV18
size: .
J: TRBJ1-2
D: .

DNA: TGTGCCACCAGCAGGGGCTTCGGAGGTGCTGGGGCCAACGTCCTGACTTTC
CDR3: CATSRGFGGAGANVLTF
V: TRBV15
size: .
J: TRBJ2-6
D: .

DNA: TGTGCCAGCAGTTCCCCCGGGGGGAACACTGAAGCTTTCTTT
CDR3: CASSSPGGNTEAFF
V: TRBV6-5
size: once
J: TRBJ1-1
D: .

DNA: TGCGCCAGCAGCTTGGGAGGGGGGGGCACAGATACGCAGTATTTT
CDR3: CASSLGGGGTDTQYF
V: TRBV5-1
size: .
J: TRBJ2-3
D: .

DNA: TGTGCCAGCAGTGAAGTCCTGAAGTCAGTAGCTTTCTTT
CDR3: CASSEVLKSVAFF
V: TRBV2
size: .
J: TRBJ1-1
D: .

DNA: TGCAGCGGGGAGGGTGGACAGGGGGTTGGCTATGGCTACACCTTC
CDR3: CSGEGGQGVGYGYTF
V: TRBV29-1
size: .
J: TRBJ1-2
D: TRBD1

DNA: TGTGCCATCAGTGGTGCGACTAGCGACCAAGAGACCCAGTACTTC
CDR3: CAISGATSDQETQYF
V: TRBV10-3
size: few
J: TRBJ2-5
D: TRBD2